Listed below are T cell receptor beta chains from one sample, sequenced in a study of CXCR3-negative and CXCR3-positive naive CD8 T cells. TCRdb reprocessed the 5' RACE reads, with one entry per CDR3 protein and no DNA. This listing includes some 56,000 distinct CDR3 sequences. Source material: memory CD8+ T cells from blood. Receptors originate from a human donor in good health. Some clones in this sample may be carry-over from other donors' samples. Both conserved end residues are part of each CDR3.

>TRBJ2-7|17|TRBV20-1
CSASPEKAGGVAYEQYF
>TRBJ1-4|14|TRBV7-2
CASSLSLEYEKLFF
>TRBJ2-1|16|TRBV28
CASSSQIAGGINEQFF
>TRBJ2-2|19|TRBV6-6
CASRNPPRTSGANTGELFF
>TRBJ2-2|18|TRBV7-3
CASSPNPGTGARGGELFF
>TRBJ2-7|14|TRBV29-1
CSVAPQGTYYEQYF
>TRBJ2-7|12|TRBV20-1
CSASASEYEQYF
>TRBJ1-2|17|TRBV7-6
CASSTGGELASFYGYTF
>TRBJ1-3|14|TRBV12-3/TRBV12-4
CASVSYLSGNTIYF
>TRBJ1-5|14|TRBV28
CATHRQGGNQPQHF
>TRBJ2-5|12|TRBV7-8
CASSLYPETQYF
>TRBJ2-1|15|TRBV20-1
CSAQLPSTSYNEQFF
>TRBJ2-5|14|TRBV7-9
CASSRAPYQETQYF
>TRBJ2-5|15|TRBV14
CASSPLSGAQETQYF
>TRBJ2-7|14|TRBV7-2
CASSPGQGAYEQYF
>TRBJ2-5|16|TRBV7-6
CASSLIGTGIQETQYF
>TRBJ2-1|15|TRBV7-9
CASSLSGTGDNEQFF
>TRBJ2-7|15|TRBV5-1
CASSLRQGALVEQYF
>TRBJ2-1|15|TRBV15
CATSRDRTDYNEQFF
>TRBJ2-7|13|TRBV20-1
CSARAGGTYEQYF
>TRBJ2-5|15|TRBV5-5
CASSLEGSRRETQYF
>TRBJ2-3|14|TRBV7-8
CASSSTDSTDTQYF
>TRBJ2-3|16|TRBV7-2
CASSLIPGGAIDTQYF
>TRBJ2-5|20|TRBV12-3/TRBV12-4
CASSASGGLVPEEKTETQYF
>TRBJ1-4|14|TRBV30
CAWSVQVEEEKLFF
>TRBJ2-1|12|TRBV6-5
CASSTSVGEQFF
>TRBJ2-7|13|TRBV12-5
CASSAGPSYEQYF
>TRBJ2-5|14|TRBV7-8
CASTSEGGEETQYF
>TRBJ1-2|14|TRBV29-1
CSVEETGVNYGYTF
>TRBJ2-5|17|TRBV28
CASSTLTSGGVGETQYF
>TRBJ1-2|16|TRBV4-3
CASSQDRGQRGYGYTF
>TRBJ2-1|19|TRBV6-2/TRBV6-3
CASFWDGSPLAGTNNEQFF
>TRBJ2-7|12|TRBV29-1
CSVEQKPYEQYF
>TRBJ2-3|11|TRBV29-1
CSVDVEDTQYF
>TRBJ2-1|12|TRBV18
CASSGTANEQFF
>TRBJ1-2|15|TRBV7-2
CASSYNTGTFYGYTF
>TRBJ2-1|16|TRBV4-2
CASSQEGLAGANEQFF
>TRBJ2-7|13|TRBV5-5
CASSQDRPYEQYF
>TRBJ2-1|13|TRBV29-1
CSVEALTGSEQFF
>TRBJ1-4|12|TRBV29-1
CSVGQGYEKLFF
>TRBJ1-2|15|TRBV29-1
CSVEGAAEGLGGYTF
>TRBJ2-4|15|TRBV18
CASSPPDTNRDIQYF
>TRBJ2-7|13|TRBV28
CASSVDGDYEQYF
>TRBJ2-1|12|TRBV29-1
CSVEVRVREQFF
>TRBJ2-2|15|TRBV7-8
CASSLLLSDTGELFF
>TRBJ2-7|14|TRBV15
CATSSEQGFNEQYF